Given below is one T cell receptor (beta chain) in context. The data stem from a study of blood T cell repertoires in COVID-19. Study context: The United States, Italy and Spain were the sources of the acute and convalescent COVID-19 samples. The analysed material was cDNA or gDNA that came from T cells, B-cell-depleted T cells, or PBMCs.

Looked up from germline, CDR1 is GTSNPN and CDR2 is SVGIG (reference sequence). The CDR3 runs 11 residues. V was pared by 5 bases and J by 2 bases, with 7 bases between. In the original workflow: How many nucleated cells were present was estimated from reference gene primer amplification. Some clones are missing from TCRdb's copy, which holds only in-frame ones; the method was immunoSEQ multiplex PCR. The DNA was the basis for D and trimming; V, J and clone size are from that table. In the table there are about 68,000 clones, roughly 89% of which are singletons. This sequence joins TRBV30 and TRBJ2-7; D not resolved. Sequenced material: peripheral blood. The TCR originated in a man aged 25 to 40 with acute or convalescent COVID-19. The CDR3 DNA reads TGTGCCTGGTCCCTAACCTACGAGCAGTACTTC. It specifies CAWSLTYEQYF. The whole variable domain, remainder taken from reference TRBV30 and TRBJ2-7, is SQTIHQWPATLVQPVGSPLSLECTVEGTSNPNLYWYRQAAGRGLQLLFYSVGIGQISSEVPQNLSASRPQDRQFILSSKKLLLSDSGFYLCAWSLTYEQYFGPGTRLTVT.